This passage covers 16 T cell receptor beta chains from one sample sequenced in a study of shared clonotypes between healthy human individuals. Libraries were prepared by immunoSEQ multiplex PCR; TCRdb keeps only in-frame clonotypes and omits some of them. This sample has 550,000 to 600,000 clones, with roughly 98% found just once. Naive CD8 cells lacked CD45RO, underwent positive selection for CCR7 and left out terminally differentiated effector memory CD45RA+ cells. The material sequenced was naive CD8+ T cells sorted from blood. These receptor sequences come from a man aged 25-45 years in good health.

This chain joins TRBV18 and TRBJ1-2; 8 bases match TRBD1. Germline V gene data show CDR1 as KGHSH and CDR2 as LQKENI. This CDR3 spans 13 amino acids. V lost 6 bases and J lost 4; bases outside the gene matches: 4. The CDR3 DNA reads TGTGCCAGCTCCCTCCAGGGGGCCTATGGCTACACCTTC. Translated, it gives CASSLQGAYGYTF.

This chain links TRBV4-1 with TRBJ1-2, with a weak D call TRBD1 (6 bases). CDR1 and CDR2 (germline): MGHRA, YSYEKL. V lost 4 bases and J 5 bases, leaving 14 bases between the germline ends. CDR3 length equals 14 residues. The chain's CDR3 is CASSPEGQRYGYTF. The CDR3 region has the DNA TGCGCCAGCAGCCCAGAGGGACAAAGATATGGCTACACCTTC.

This clone has just one count. The chain combines TRBV6-6 with TRBJ2-5; a possible D gene is TRBD1 (6 bases). V was trimmed by 8 bases and J by 0 bases, leaving 10 bases between them. Germline lookup yields CDR1 MNHNY and CDR2 SVGAGI (reference sequence). CDR3 size: 13 residues. The CDR3 is CASEDSNQETQYF. Written as DNA, the CDR3 is TGTGCCAGCGAGGACAGTAACCAAGAGACCCAGTACTTC.

This sequence joins TRBV7-9 and TRBJ2-5, with D possibly matching TRBD2 (6 bases). Trimming pared 5 bases from V and 5 bases from J, leaving 21 bases between. CDR3 length equals 16 residues. Germline CDR1 is SEHNR and CDR2 is FQNEAQ (reference sequence). The CDR3 sequence: CASSVREATVFETQYF. CDR3 nucleotides: TGTGCCAGCAGCGTAAGGGAGGCCACGGTTTTCGAGACCCAGTACTTC.

In regard to this clone: Within the sample, other DNA sequences also encode this same CDR3. CDR3 region: CASSQGATYEQYF. The CDR3 DNA reads as TGCGCCAGCAGCCAAGGTGCCACCTACGAGCAGTACTTC. J is TRBJ2-7 and V is TRBV4-1; the D is unclear. The CDR3 sequence is 13 residues long. The germline CDR1 and CDR2 sequences are MGHRA and YSYEKL. V lost 1 base, J lost 2 bases, and 6 bases lay in between.

Only one count was recorded for this clone. The rearrangement joins TRBV28 to TRBJ2-3, with D unclear. Trimming took 8 bases from V and 6 from J, leaving 15 bases between them. Germline lookup yields CDR1 MDHEN and CDR2 SYDVKM. The CDR3 extends over 13 amino acids. The CDR3 nucleotides read TGTGCCAGCCATCCCGAGGATTGGGATACGCAGTATTTT. Translated: CASHPEDWDTQYF.

V and J are TRBV28 and TRBJ2-7; 10 bases line up with TRBD1. Unmatched junction bases numbered 6, after V lost 3 bases and J lost 4 bases. The germline CDR1 and CDR2 sequences are MDHEN and SYDVKM. The CDR3 consists of 15 residues. CDR3 sequence reads: CASSFRDRGGYEQYF. The CDR3 region has the DNA TGTGCCAGCAGTTTCCGGGACAGGGGAGGGTACGAGCAGTACTTC. The full variable domain, in which reference TRBV28 and TRBJ2-7 provide the parts outside the CDR3, is DVKVTQSSRYLVKRTGEKVFLECVQDMDHENMFWYRQDPGLGLRLIYFSYDVKMKEKGDIPEGYSVSREKKERFSLILESASTNQTSMYLCASSFRDRGGYEQYFGPGTRLTVT.

The rearrangement links TRBV30 to TRBJ2-5, with 14 bases aligning to TRBD2. The junction had 6 bases not matched to a gene; V was cut back by 1 base and J by 5 bases. The CDR3 totals 16 residues. CDR1 and CDR2 from the germline V gene are GTSNPN and SVGIG (reference sequence). CDR3 in amino acids: CAWSGLAGGQQETQYF. The CDR3 nucleotides are TGTGCCTGGAGTGGACTAGCGGGAGGGCAGCAGGAGACCCAGTACTTC.

V and J are TRBV29-1 and TRBJ2-5, with 9 bases aligning to TRBD2. Germline V gene sequence: CDR1 SQVTM, CDR2 ANQGSEA. CDR3 length: 13 residues. After removal of 6 bases from V and 5 bases from J, the junction contained 7 bases not matched to a gene. CDR3 in DNA: TGCAGCGTCGAGCGGGAGGCCGGGGAGACCCAGTACTTC. Its protein is CSVEREAGETQYF.

The count of this clone is one. This sequence joins TRBV4-3 and TRBJ2-4, with 10 bases aligning to TRBD2. The CDR3 extends over 14 amino acids. V shed 1 base, J shed 11 bases, and the junction held 5 bases outside the gene matches. Germline assignment: CDR1 LGHNA and CDR2 YSLEER. This CDR3 is CASSQGALAGVQYF. In nucleotides, the CDR3 is TGCGCCAGCAGCCAAGGCGCGCTAGCGGGAGTTCAGTACTTC.

This chain joins TRBV30 and TRBJ2-7; 8 nucleotides agree with TRBD1. Germline CDR1 GTSNPN, CDR2 SVGIG (reference sequence). There are 13 residues in the CDR3. The V and J ends lost 7 bases and 6 bases, in that order; junction bases with no gene match: 11. CDR3 nucleotides: TGTGCCTCCACGGGACAGGTGGTTTCCGAGCAGTACTTC. The encoded protein is CASTGQVVSEQYF. The full variable domain, with the rest looked up from reference TRBV30 and TRBJ2-7, is SQTIHQWPATLVQPVGSPLSLECTVEGTSNPNLYWYRQAAGRGLQLLFYSVGIGQISSEVPQNLSASRPQDRQFILSSKKLLLSDSGFYLCASTGQVVSEQYFGPGTRLTVT.

The chain joins TRBV7-8 to TRBJ1-2; D unresolved. Germline-derived CDR1 and CDR2 are SGHVS and FQNEAQ. Trimming cost V 1 base and J 8 bases, with 20 bases left between them. There are 16 residues in the CDR3. CDR3 in amino acids: CASSLGKRESLRGYTF. The CDR3 nucleotides are TGTGCCAGCAGCTTAGGAAAAAGGGAGAGCCTAAGGGGCTACACCTTC.

The chain combines TRBV5-4 with TRBJ2-7; 12 nucleotides align to TRBD2. The germline gives CDR1 SGHNT, CDR2 YYREEE (reference sequence). V lost 1 base, J lost 11 bases, and 10 bases stayed unmatched. The CDR3 runs 15 residues. CDR3 residues: CASSLWGTSGYLEYF. Written as DNA, the CDR3 is TGTGCCAGCAGCTTGTGGGGGACTAGCGGGTACCTGGAGTACTTC.

The rearrangement uses TRBV29-1 and TRBJ1-5; 10 bases are shared with TRBD1. This CDR3 is 13 amino acids long. With V trimmed by 7 bases and J by 4 bases, 4 bases remained unmatched. The germline V gene encodes CDR1 SQVTM and CDR2 ANQGSEA. The CDR3 region has the DNA TGCAGCGCCAGGACAGGGGGAAATCAGCCCCAGCATTTT. Amino acid sequence: CSARTGGNQPQHF.

The gene calls are TRBV5-6 and TRBJ2-7, with D uncertain. The V gene's germline CDR1 is SGHDT and CDR2 YYEEEE. This CDR3 is built from 12 residues. Trimming removed 0 bases at V and 4 bases at J, with 5 bases between. DNA for the CDR3: TGTGCCAGCAGCTTGGTACCTTACGAGCAGTACTTC. Protein sequence: CASSLVPYEQYF.

The rearrangement joins TRBV18 to TRBJ1-1; the D gene is possibly TRBD1 (6 bases). Trimming left V 8 bases short and J 4 bases short, with 17 bases between. The CDR3 is made up of 14 amino acids. From germline, CDR1 is KGHSH and CDR2 LQKENI. The CDR3 nucleotides read TGTGCCAGCCAACTTAGGGCGGGGGCCACTGAAGCTTTCTTT. Translating it yields CASQLRAGATEAFF.